Shown below are 24 T cell receptor beta chains from a single sample sequenced in a study of Ad26.COV2.S vaccination and SARS-CoV-2 variants (dated by TCRdb to 2020 to 2022). Preparation of the library involved the immunoSEQ multiplex PCR assay. The clones in this table, taken by TCRdb from immuneACCESS, are in-frame only. Not every clone is retained; where verified, under half of the shortfall comes from an unresolved V gene, and the cause of the rest is unknown. In this sample the table shows fewer than 600,000 clones, about nine tenths of which occur a single time. The ten most abundant clones make up more than 1.5% of the sample. This specimen's treatment or condition label, interpreted: around 19 received Ad26.COV2.S at low or high dose, single or two shots; roughly 5 received placebo; per-sample allocation not given. Repertoires of vaccine and placebo recipients were sequenced from samples collected on day 63 after the first injection.

Source: peripheral blood, taken in a trial of Ad26.COV2.S vaccine versus placebo. The receptors derive from a person aged 18-60 years who received the Ad26.COV2.S COVID-19 vaccine or a placebo.

The chain uses TRBV7-2 and TRBJ1-1, with 8 bases matching TRBD1. After removal of 5 bases from V and 5 bases from J, the junction contained 10 bases not matched to a gene. Looked up from germline, CDR1 is SGHTA and CDR2 is FQGNSA. The CDR3 contains 15 residues. The CDR3 nucleotides read TGTGCCAGCAGCCCGAGCGGACAGGGCCGGACTGAAGCTTTCTTT. Protein sequence: CASSPSGQGRTEAFF.

This sequence joins TRBV4-1 and TRBJ2-2; TRBD2 matches 11 bases. Germline CDR1 and CDR2: MGHRA and YSYEKL. The CDR3 is 17 amino acids. Losses at the gene ends were 3 bases for V and 1 base for J; bases not matched to a gene: 4. CDR3 coding DNA: TGCGCCAGCAGCCATCCGACTAGCGGGAAGAACACCGGGGAGCTGTTTTTT. It is translated as CASSHPTSGKNTGELFF.

The genes are TRBV2 and TRBJ2-7; 8 nucleotides agree with TRBD1. The CDR3 consists of 14 residues. The J segment lost 3 bases and the V segment lost 5 bases, leaving 6 bases of the junction unmatched. In germline, CDR1 is SNHLY, CDR2 FYNNEI. The CDR3 sequence: CASSRDRQIYEQYF. CDR3 bases: TGTGCCAGCAGTCGGGACAGGCAAATCTACGAGCAGTACTTC.

The rearrangement joins TRBV6-6 to TRBJ1-5; tentatively, D is TRBD1 (5 bases). The CDR3 contains 15 residues. V was trimmed by 5 bases and J by 4 bases, leaving 15 bases between them. Germline CDR1 MNHNY, CDR2 SVGAGI (reference sequence). CDR3 sequence reads: CASSDNGRANQPQHF. The CDR3 DNA is TGTGCCAGCAGTGACAATGGCAGGGCAAATCAGCCCCAGCATTTT.

The V and J genes are TRBV5-1 and TRBJ2-3; 7 bases are a match to TRBD2. Germline loops: CDR1 SGHRS, CDR2 YFSETQ. J gave up 7 bases and V 3 bases, and 11 bases lay outside the gene matches. This CDR3 is 15 amino acids long. CDR3 sequence: CASSSLLASSHTQYF. CDR3 bases: TGCGCCAGCAGCTCGTTACTAGCGTCGTCGCATACGCAGTATTTT.

The chain combines TRBV4-3 with TRBJ1-1, with D perhaps matching TRBD1 (5 bases). Germline V gene sequence: CDR1 LGHNA, CDR2 YSLEER. The CDR3 length is 13 residues. Trimming took off 1 base at V and 11 bases at J, with 14 bases between the two ends. For the CDR3, the DNA is TGCGCCAGCAGCCAAGCGGAAGGGGAGGCGGCTTTCTTT. The encoded protein is CASSQAEGEAAFF.

The V call is TRBV11-1, the J call TRBJ2-1; 12 positions match TRBD2. This CDR3 is 18 amino acids long. V shed 0 bases and J 4 bases; nucleotides not matched to a gene: 7. Germline lookup yields CDR1 SGHAT and CDR2 FQDESV (reference sequence). CDR3 nucleotides: TGTGCCAGCAGCTTAGCTATGACTAGCGGGGGCCAATACAATGAGCAGTTCTTC. Amino acid sequence: CASSLAMTSGGQYNEQFF.

The chain carries TRBV7-9 and TRBJ1-4; D is unresolved. This CDR3 has 14 amino acids. The V gene lost 11 bases and the J gene lost 4 bases, with 17 bases spanning the gap. Germline lookup yields CDR1 SEHNR and CDR2 FQNEAQ (reference sequence). In nucleotides, the CDR3 is TGTGCCCCCCGAGTTGAGCGGTATAATGAAAAACTGTTTTTT. It specifies CAPRVERYNEKLFF.

The table lists this clone with a count of one. The V gene is TRBV30, the J gene TRBJ2-5; D is undetermined. The CDR3 sequence is 12 residues long. V gave up 0 bases and J gave up 2 bases, with 4 bases separating them. Looked up from germline, CDR1 is GTSNPN and CDR2 is SVGIG (reference sequence). The CDR3 DNA reads as TGTGCCTGGAGTGTCAAACAAGAGACCCAGTACTTC. Translation: CAWSVKQETQYF.

The V call is TRBV6-6, the J call TRBJ2-1; D gene unclear. Trimming cost V 5 bases and J 6 bases, with 5 bases left between them. This CDR3 comprises 11 residues. Germline lookup yields CDR1 MNHNY and CDR2 SVGAGI (reference sequence). The CDR3 loop is CASSTRNEQFF. The CDR3 nucleotides are TGTGCCAGCAGTACCCGCAATGAGCAGTTCTTC.

This rearrangement joins TRBV9 to TRBJ1-4; D remains unclear. Germline values: CDR1 SGDLS, CDR2 YYNGEE. V was clipped by 0 bases and J by 8 bases, with 11 bases between them. The CDR3 contains 14 residues. This CDR3 is CASSVGLAGEKLFF. Here the CDR3 DNA reads TGTGCCAGCAGCGTAGGATTGGCGGGAGAAAAACTGTTTTTT.

The V call is TRBV2, the J call TRBJ2-1, with 12 bases lining up with TRBD2. The CDR3 totals 19 residues. CDR1 SNHLY and CDR2 FYNNEI come from the germline V gene. V lost 4 bases, J lost 9 bases, and 19 bases stayed unmatched. The DNA for the CDR3 is TGTGCCAGCAGTGCTTTGGCTAGCGGGAGGGCCAGGAAGGGAATTGAGCAGTTCTTC. The encoded protein is CASSALASGRARKGIEQFF.

J is TRBJ1-4 and V is TRBV24-1, with 9 bases fitting TRBD1. Germline V lookup: CDR1 KGHDR, CDR2 SFDVKD. J gave up 8 bases and V 2 bases, and 5 bases lay outside the gene matches. The CDR3 runs to 15 residues. The CDR3 DNA sequence: TGTGCCACCAGTGATTCGGGACAGGGCGGCGAAAAACTGTTTTTT. Translation gives CATSDSGQGGEKLFF.

Turning to this clone: A much more abundant neighbour one base away suggests this may be a read error. Different DNA sequences within this sample yield the same CDR3. This chain uses TRBV11-2 with TRBJ2-7; D call uncertain. The V gene lost 1 base and the J gene lost 2 bases, with 6 bases spanning the gap. The CDR3 extends over 13 amino acids. CDR1 is SGHAT, CDR2 FQNNGV, per germline. The CDR3 loop is CASSLGGTYEQYF. The CDR3 DNA is TGTGCCAGCAGCTTAGGTGGGACCTACGAGCAGTACTTC. Based on the CDR3 plus reference TRBV11-2 and TRBJ2-7, the full variable domain is EAGVAQSPRYKIIEKRQSVAFWCNPISGHATLYWYQQILGQGPKLLIQFQNNGVVDDSQLPKDRFSAERLKGVDSTLKIQPAKLEDSAVYLCASSLGGTYEQYFGPGTRLTVT.

This chain uses TRBV11-2 with TRBJ1-4, with no clear D. This CDR3 has 14 residues. Per germline, CDR1 SGHAT and CDR2 FQNNGV. V lost 4 bases to trimming and J lost 5 bases, with 11 bases between them. The CDR3 loop is CASSSGITNEKLFF. The CDR3 DNA is TGTGCCAGCAGCTCCGGGATTACCAATGAAAAACTGTTTTTT.

The chain joins TRBV19 to TRBJ1-2; no clear D gene. Trimming left V 4 bases short and J 8 bases short, with 17 bases between. The CDR3 totals 14 residues. Germline V gives CDR1 LNHDA, CDR2 SQIVND (reference sequence). In DNA form, the CDR3 reads TGTGCCAGTAGTAGGATGGGGTTGTTCGAAGGCTACACCTTC. This encodes CASSRMGLFEGYTF.

The chain has TRBV11-2 and TRBJ2-6, with D unresolved. Germline V gene lookup returns CDR1 SGHAT and CDR2 FQNNGV. Trimming stripped 1 base from V and 0 bases from J, with 13 bases between. The CDR3 sequence is 18 residues long. The CDR3 spells CASSLGRVLFSGANVLTF. CDR3 DNA: TGTGCCAGCAGCTTAGGTAGGGTACTGTTCTCTGGGGCCAACGTCCTGACTTTC.

Only one count was recorded for this clone. The CDR3 DNA reads TGTGCCAGCAAGGAGGGGGCGGAAGATACGCAGTATTTT. It is translated as CASKEGAEDTQYF. The gene calls are TRBV28 and TRBJ2-3, with a weak D call TRBD1 (7 bases). There are 13 residues in the CDR3. CDR1 and CDR2 (germline): MDHEN, SYDVKM. The ends were cut back, 7 bases at V and 5 bases at J, with 13 bases in the middle.

The V and J genes are TRBV20-1 and TRBJ2-5, with D uncertain. This CDR3 spans 11 amino acids. V lost 2 bases and J lost 7, with 8 bases in between. Germline values: CDR1 DFQATT, CDR2 SNEGSKA (reference sequence). The CDR3 loop is CSARFWGTQYF. The CDR3 nucleotides are TGCAGTGCTAGATTTTGGGGGACCCAGTACTTC.

The genes are TRBV4-1 and TRBJ1-1; D possibly corresponds to TRBD1 (5 bases). Germline V gene sequence: CDR1 MGHRA, CDR2 YSYEKL. The CDR3 spans 16 residues. The V gene lost 0 bases and the J gene lost 1 base, with 12 bases spanning the gap. This chain's CDR3 is CASSQEISGGNTEAFF. CDR3 DNA: TGCGCCAGCAGCCAAGAGATATCCGGGGGGAACACTGAAGCTTTCTTT.

The chain uses TRBV7-2 and TRBJ1-1; D not certain. The germline V and J ends were trimmed by 2 bases and 4 bases, with 8 bases remaining between them. Germline V gives CDR1 SGHTA, CDR2 FQGNSA. There are 13 residues in the CDR3. CDR3 residues: CASSLQGITEAFF. The CDR3 coding sequence is TGTGCCAGCAGCTTACAAGGGATCACTGAAGCTTTCTTT. Based on the CDR3 plus reference TRBV7-2 and TRBJ1-1, the full variable domain is GAGVSQSPSNKVTEKGKDVELRCDPISGHTALYWYRQSLGQGLEFLIYFQGNSAPDKSGLPSDRFSAERTGGSVSTLTIQRTQQEDSAVYLCASSLQGITEAFFGQGTRLTVV.

V and J are TRBV29-1 and TRBJ2-7; TRBD1 might be the D (6 bases). The CDR3 consists of 12 residues. Germline CDR1 reads SQVTM; CDR2 reads ANQGSEA. Between the trimmed V and J ends, which lost 1 base and 11 bases, there was a span of 15 bases. The DNA of the CDR3 is TGCAGCGTTGAAGGACAGGACGCCGGAGAGTACTTC. Protein sequence: CSVEGQDAGEYF.

CDR3: CAWTLIRQGSYEQYF. The CDR3 DNA sequence: TGTGCCTGGACCCTAATTAGGCAGGGCTCCTACGAGCAGTACTTC. The J gene is TRBJ2-7, the V gene TRBV30, with a tentative D call TRBD1 (5 bases). Trimming took off 4 bases at V and 0 bases at J, with 16 bases between the two ends. This CDR3 has 15 residues. The germline CDR1 and CDR2 sequences are GTSNPN and SVGIG (reference sequence).

This clone occurred a few times. V gene TRBV6-6 combines with J gene TRBJ1-2; no firm D call. Looked up from germline, CDR1 is MNHNY and CDR2 is SVGAGI (reference sequence). The CDR3 is 12 residues long. Trimming shortened V by 5 bases and J by 8 bases, and 12 bases separated the two germline ends. CDR3 sequence: CASSQENFGYTF. In nucleotides, the CDR3 is TGTGCCAGCAGTCAAGAGAACTTCGGCTACACCTTC.